The rows below give T cell receptor beta chains drawn from one sample of a study of blood T cell repertoires in COVID-19. Here immunoSEQ multiplex PCR was the method, and the copy in TCRdb shows in-frame clones only, minus some. Among 260,000 or so clones listed, over 70% were seen once. Input material: peripheral blood. These receptors came from a man older than 75 with acute or convalescent COVID-19. CDR3s include the opening cysteine and the closing phenylalanine or tryptophan. A D gene is named only where the DNA matches it firmly. The listing skips clone size in some rows; elsewhere it reads once, few, many or a size class.

v_gene	abundance	d_gene	j_gene	CDR3aa	CDR3nt
TRBV6-1	few	TRBD1	TRBJ1-1	CASSDRGLTEAFF	TGTGCCAGCAGTGACAGGGGGCTAACTGAAGCTTTCTTT
TRBV9	-	-	TRBJ1-3	CASSVGGLSGNTIYF	TGTGCCAGCAGCGTGGGGGGTCTCTCTGGAAACACCATATATTTT
TRBV5-1	once	TRBD2	TRBJ2-3	CASSPTSGTGTDTQYF	TGCGCCAGCAGCCCGACTAGCGGGACGGGCACAGATACGCAGTATTTT
TRBV7-8	-	-	TRBJ2-7	CASSQAIGAPPEQYF	TGTGCCAGCAGTCAAGCGATTGGGGCCCCACCCGAGCAGTACTTC
TRBV7-8	-	-	TRBJ2-6	CASSLRTTGSPSGANVLTF	TGTGCCAGCAGCTTACGGACCACAGGGTCCCCCTCTGGGGCCAACGTCCTGACTTTC
TRBV29-1	few	TRBD1	TRBJ1-5	CSVQTGTGNQPQHF	TGCAGCGTTCAGACAGGGACGGGCAATCAGCCCCAGCATTTT
TRBV3-1/TRBV3-2	-	-	TRBJ1-1	CASSQNIAGEAFF	TGTGCCAGCAGCCAAAATATTGCCGGGGAAGCTTTCTTT
TRBV25-1	-	TRBD1	TRBJ1-5	CASSGGQGSTNQPQHF	TGTGCCAGCAGTGGGGGACAGGGCTCCACCAATCAGCCCCAGCATTTT
TRBV5-1	-	-	TRBJ2-7	CASSFSRDLNEQYF	TGCGCCAGCAGCTTTAGCAGGGATCTTAACGAGCAGTACTTC
TRBV25-1	-	TRBD2	TRBJ2-7	CASRSSGASGYEQYF	TGTGCCAGCAGGTCATCCGGGGCTAGCGGCTACGAGCAGTACTTC
TRBV24-1	-	-	TRBJ2-1	CATSDLAGLSNEQFF	TGTGCCACCAGTGATTTGGCGGGTTTGTCCAATGAGCAGTTCTTC
TRBV5-8	-	-	TRBJ2-1	CASSLADSEPANEQFF	TGTGCCAGCAGCTTGGCGGACAGCGAGCCCGCTAATGAGCAGTTCTTC
TRBV30	-	TRBD2	TRBJ2-3	CAWSGGGSPDTQYF	TGTGCCTGGAGTGGCGGCGGGAGCCCAGATACGCAGTATTTT
TRBV3-1/TRBV3-2	-	-	TRBJ1-5	CASSQAGQPQHF	TGTGCCAGCAGCCAAGCAGGTCAGCCCCAGCATTTT
TRBV7-9	-	-	TRBJ2-2	CASSNSLNTGELFF	TGTGCCAGCAGCAACAGCTTAAACACCGGGGAGCTGTTTTTT
TRBV29-1	-	TRBD2	TRBJ2-1	CSVESGRGNNEQFF	TGCAGCGTTGAAAGCGGGAGGGGTAACAATGAGCAGTTCTTC
TRBV13	few	TRBD2	TRBJ2-5	CASSSLTSGAKGETQYF	TGTGCCAGCAGCTCGTTGACTAGCGGGGCGAAGGGGGAGACCCAGTACTTC
TRBV9	-	TRBD2	TRBJ2-3	CASSVSGTRADTQYF	TGTGCCAGCAGCGTTAGCGGGACGAGAGCAGATACGCAGTATTTT
TRBV5-4	-	TRBD1	TRBJ1-5	CASSQDRYQPQHF	TGTGCCAGCAGCCAGGACAGGTATCAGCCCCAGCATTTT
TRBV2	-	TRBD2	TRBJ2-1	CASSGGGSNYNEQFF	TGTGCCAGCAGTGGGGGCGGGAGCAACTACAATGAGCAGTTCTTC
TRBV11-2	-	-	TRBJ2-1	CASSPRTQSGYNEQFF	TGTGCCAGCAGCCCCAGGACTCAAAGTGGGTACAATGAGCAGTTCTTC
TRBV11-2	-	TRBD1	TRBJ1-2	CASTQGADGYTF	TGTGCCAGCACTCAGGGGGCTGATGGCTACACCTTC
TRBV2	-	-	TRBJ2-3	CASSEAGLAADTQYF	TGTGCCAGCAGTGAAGCCGGATTAGCTGCAGATACGCAGTATTTT
TRBV5-1	-	-	TRBJ1-4	CASSLGGRDEKLFF	TGCGCCAGCAGCTTGGGAGGGAGGGATGAAAAACTGTTTTTT
TRBV30	-	-	TRBJ2-3	CAWSRGFTDTQYF	TGTGCCTGGAGTAGGGGTTTCACAGATACGCAGTATTTT
TRBV5-6	-	-	TRBJ1-2	CASSSSRVYTF	TGTGCCAGCAGCTCCTCCAGGGTTTACACCTTC
TRBV5-1	few	TRBD1	TRBJ1-5	CASSSGGVDQPQHF	TGCGCCAGCAGCTCAGGGGGCGTCGATCAGCCCCAGCATTTT
TRBV7-3	-	TRBD1	TRBJ2-5	CASSQGQKETQYF	TGTGCCAGCAGCCAGGGACAGAAAGAGACCCAGTACTTC
TRBV19	once	-	TRBJ1-5	CASNSAGLSNQPQHF	TGTGCCAGTAACTCAGCAGGCCTTTCCAATCAGCCCCAGCATTTT
TRBV5-6	-	-	TRBJ2-3	CASSLPGLASTDTQYF	TGTGCCAGCAGCTTGCCGGGATTGGCGAGCACAGATACGCAGTATTTT
TRBV27	-	-	TRBJ2-5	CASSWTGGFGETQYF	TGTGCCAGCAGTTGGACGGGGGGCTTCGGAGAGACCCAGTACTTC
TRBV11-2	once	TRBD2	TRBJ2-5	CASSLGLAGGRETQYF	TGTGCCAGCAGCTTAGGGCTAGCGGGAGGTCGTGAGACCCAGTACTTC
TRBV30	once	TRBD2	TRBJ2-3	CAWRGGLGADTQYF	TGTGCCTGGAGGGGGGGACTAGGCGCAGATACGCAGTATTTT
TRBV27	few	-	TRBJ2-5	CASSFGSGESVETQYF	TGTGCCAGCAGTTTTGGCAGCGGTGAGTCCGTGGAGACCCAGTACTTC